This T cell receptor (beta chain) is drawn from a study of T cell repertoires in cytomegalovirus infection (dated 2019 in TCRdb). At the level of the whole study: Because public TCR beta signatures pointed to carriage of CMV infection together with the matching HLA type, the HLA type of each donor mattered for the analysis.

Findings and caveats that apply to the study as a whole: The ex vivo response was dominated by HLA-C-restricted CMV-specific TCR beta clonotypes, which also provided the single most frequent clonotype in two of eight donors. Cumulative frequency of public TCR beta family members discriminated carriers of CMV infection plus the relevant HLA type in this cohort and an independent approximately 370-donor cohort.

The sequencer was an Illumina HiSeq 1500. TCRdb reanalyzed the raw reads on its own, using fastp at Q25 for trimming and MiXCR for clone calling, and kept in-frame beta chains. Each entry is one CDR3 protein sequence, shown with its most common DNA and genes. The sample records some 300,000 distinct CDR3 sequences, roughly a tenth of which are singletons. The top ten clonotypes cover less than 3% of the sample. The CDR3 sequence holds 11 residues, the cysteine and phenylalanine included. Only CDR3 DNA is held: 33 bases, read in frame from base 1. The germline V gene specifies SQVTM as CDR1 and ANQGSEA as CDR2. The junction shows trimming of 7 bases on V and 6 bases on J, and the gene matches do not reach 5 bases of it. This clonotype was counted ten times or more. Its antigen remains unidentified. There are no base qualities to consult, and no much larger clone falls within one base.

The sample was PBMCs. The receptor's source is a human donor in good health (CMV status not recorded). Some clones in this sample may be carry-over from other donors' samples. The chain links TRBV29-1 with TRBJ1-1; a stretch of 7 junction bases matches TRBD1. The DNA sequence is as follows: TGCAGCGCACAGGGGTTTTCTGAAGCTTTCTTT. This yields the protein CSAQGFSEAFF.